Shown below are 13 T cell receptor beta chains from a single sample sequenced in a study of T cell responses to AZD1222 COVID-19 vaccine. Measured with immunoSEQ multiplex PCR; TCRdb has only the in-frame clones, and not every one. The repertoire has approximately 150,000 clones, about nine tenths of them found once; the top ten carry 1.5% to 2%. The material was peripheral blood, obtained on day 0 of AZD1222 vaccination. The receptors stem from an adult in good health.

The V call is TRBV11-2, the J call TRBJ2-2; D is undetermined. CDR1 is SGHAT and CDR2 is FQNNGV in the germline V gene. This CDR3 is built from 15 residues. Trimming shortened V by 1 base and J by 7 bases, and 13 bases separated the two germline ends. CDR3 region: CASSLAGELSGELFF. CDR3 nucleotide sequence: TGTGCCAGCAGCTTAGCAGGAGAACTAAGCGGGGAGCTGTTTTTT.

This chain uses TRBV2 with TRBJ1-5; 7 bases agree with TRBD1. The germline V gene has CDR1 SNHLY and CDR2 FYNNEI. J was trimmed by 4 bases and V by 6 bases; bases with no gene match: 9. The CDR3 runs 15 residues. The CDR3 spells CASSGDRALNQPQHF. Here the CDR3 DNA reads TGTGCCAGCAGCGGAGACAGGGCCCTAAATCAGCCCCAGCATTTT.

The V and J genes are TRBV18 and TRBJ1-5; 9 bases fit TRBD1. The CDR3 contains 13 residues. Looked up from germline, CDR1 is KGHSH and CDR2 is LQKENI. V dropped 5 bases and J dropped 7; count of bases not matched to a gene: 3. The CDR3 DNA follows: TGTGCCAGCTCAACAGGGGGCGGACAGCCCCAGCATTTT. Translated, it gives CASSTGGGQPQHF.

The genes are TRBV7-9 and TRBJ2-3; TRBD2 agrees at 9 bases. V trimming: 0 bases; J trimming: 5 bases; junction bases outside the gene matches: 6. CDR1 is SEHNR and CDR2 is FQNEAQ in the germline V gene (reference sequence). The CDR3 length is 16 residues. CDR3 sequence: CASSLAGLAMVDTQYF. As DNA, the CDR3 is TGTGCCAGCAGCTTAGCGGGACTAGCTATGGTAGATACGCAGTATTTT.

CDR3 loop: CATSRDRGNEQFF. CDR3 DNA: TGTGCCACCAGCAGAGATCGGGGTAATGAGCAGTTCTTC. The J gene is TRBJ2-1, the V gene TRBV15; possible D gene TRBD2, 5 bases. The germline gives CDR1 LNHNV, CDR2 YYDKDF (reference sequence). This CDR3 spans 13 amino acids. The V and J ends lost 0 bases and 7 bases respectively, with 7 bases between them.

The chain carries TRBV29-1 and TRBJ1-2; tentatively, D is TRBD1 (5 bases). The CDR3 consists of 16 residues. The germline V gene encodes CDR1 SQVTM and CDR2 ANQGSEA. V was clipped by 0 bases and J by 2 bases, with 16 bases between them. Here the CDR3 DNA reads TGCAGCGTTGAAGATCCTTCCCTTCGGGGGAACTATGGCTACACCTTC. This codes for CSVEDPSLRGNYGYTF.

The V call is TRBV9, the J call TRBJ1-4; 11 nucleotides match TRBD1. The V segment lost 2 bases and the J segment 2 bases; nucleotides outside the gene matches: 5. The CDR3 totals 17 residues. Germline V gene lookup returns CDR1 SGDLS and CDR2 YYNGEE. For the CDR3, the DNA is TGTGCCAGCAGCGTCGGACAGGGGGCGCCCACTAATGAAAAACTGTTTTTT. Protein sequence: CASSVGQGAPTNEKLFF.

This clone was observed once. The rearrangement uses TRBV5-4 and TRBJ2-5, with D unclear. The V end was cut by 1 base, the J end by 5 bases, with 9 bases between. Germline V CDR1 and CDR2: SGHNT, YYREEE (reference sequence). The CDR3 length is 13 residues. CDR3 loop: CASSLSLGETQYF. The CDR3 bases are TGTGCCAGCAGCTTGAGTCTTGGGGAGACCCAGTACTTC.

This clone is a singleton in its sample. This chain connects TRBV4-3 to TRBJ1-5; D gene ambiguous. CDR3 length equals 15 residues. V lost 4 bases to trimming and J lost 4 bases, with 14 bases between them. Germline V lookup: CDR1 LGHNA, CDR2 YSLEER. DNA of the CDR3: TGCGCCAGCAGCCGCGCGCCGGGGAGAAATCAGCCCCAGCATTTT. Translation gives CASSRAPGRNQPQHF.

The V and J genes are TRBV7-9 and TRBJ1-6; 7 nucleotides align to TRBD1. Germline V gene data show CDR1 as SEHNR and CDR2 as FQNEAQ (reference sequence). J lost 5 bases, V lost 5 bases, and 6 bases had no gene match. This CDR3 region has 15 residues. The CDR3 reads CASSPPTGNNSPLHF. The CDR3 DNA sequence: TGTGCCAGCAGCCCCCCGACAGGGAATAATTCACCCCTCCACTTT.

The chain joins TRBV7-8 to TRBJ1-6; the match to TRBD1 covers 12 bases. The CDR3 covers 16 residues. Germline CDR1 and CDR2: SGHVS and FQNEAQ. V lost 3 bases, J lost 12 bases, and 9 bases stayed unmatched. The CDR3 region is CASSFPGQGARGPLHF. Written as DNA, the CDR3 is TGTGCCAGCAGCTTCCCGGGACAGGGGGCCAGGGGACCCCTCCACTTT.

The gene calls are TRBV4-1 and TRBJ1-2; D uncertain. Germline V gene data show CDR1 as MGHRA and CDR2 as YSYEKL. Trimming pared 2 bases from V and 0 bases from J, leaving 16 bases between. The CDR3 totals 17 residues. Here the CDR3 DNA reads TGCGCCAGCAGCCAAAATATCGTTCAGGAATCTAACTATGGCTACACCTTC. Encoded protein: CASSQNIVQESNYGYTF.

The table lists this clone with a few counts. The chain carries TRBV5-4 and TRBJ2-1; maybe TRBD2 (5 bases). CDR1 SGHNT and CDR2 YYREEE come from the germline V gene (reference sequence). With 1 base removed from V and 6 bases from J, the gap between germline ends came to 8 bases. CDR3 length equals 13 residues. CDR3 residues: CASSLSGFNEQFF. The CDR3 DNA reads TGTGCCAGCAGCTTGTCGGGATTCAATGAGCAGTTCTTC.